This T cell receptor (beta chain) was recorded in a study of T cell repertoires in cytomegalovirus infection. Study at large: Public TCR beta signatures provided an indication of both CMV infection and a matching HLA type. Overall study findings and caveats: What dominated the ex vivo response were HLA-C-restricted CMV-specific TCR beta clonotypes. Carriers of CMV and the relevant HLA type were discriminated by public TCR beta frequency.

This clonotype was observed at least ten times. As yet, its antigen is unknown. The V and J ends lost 5 bases and 1 base respectively, with 18 bases between them. Germline V lookup: CDR1 SGHTA, CDR2 FQGNSA. The CDR3 covers 16 residues. TCRdb re-called the reads with MiXCR, one entry per CDR3 protein. Here the sample spans approximately 240,000 distinct CDR3 sequences, about 12% being singletons. The sequence derives from a human donor in good health (CMV status not recorded). Some clones in this sample may be carry-over from other donors' samples. The specimen sequenced was PBMCs. The chain joins TRBV7-2 to TRBJ2-7; a weak D match, TRBD2 (7 bases). The CDR3 DNA is TGTGCCAGCAGCCCCACAGGGACTACTTATTCCTACGAGCAGTACTTC. Protein: CASSPTGTTYSYEQYF.